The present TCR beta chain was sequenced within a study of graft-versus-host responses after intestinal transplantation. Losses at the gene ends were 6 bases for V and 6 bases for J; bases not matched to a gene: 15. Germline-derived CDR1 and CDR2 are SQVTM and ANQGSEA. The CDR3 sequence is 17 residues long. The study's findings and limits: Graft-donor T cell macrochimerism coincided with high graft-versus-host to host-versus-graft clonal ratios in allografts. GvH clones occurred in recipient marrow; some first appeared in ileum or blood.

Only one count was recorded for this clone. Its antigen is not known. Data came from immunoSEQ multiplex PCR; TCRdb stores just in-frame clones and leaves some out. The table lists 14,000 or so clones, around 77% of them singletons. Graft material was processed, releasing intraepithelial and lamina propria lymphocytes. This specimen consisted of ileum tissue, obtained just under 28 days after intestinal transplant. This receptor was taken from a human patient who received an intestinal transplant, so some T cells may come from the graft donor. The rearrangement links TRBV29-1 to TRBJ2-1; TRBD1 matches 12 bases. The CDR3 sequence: CSVPGQGANVWGNEQFF. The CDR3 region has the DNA TGCAGCGTGCCGGGACAGGGGGCAAATGTTTGGGGCAATGAGCAGTTCTTC.